This T cell receptor beta chain comes out of a study of cytomegalovirus exposure and HLA in healthy donors. Germline V gene lookup returns CDR1 MGHRA and CDR2 YSYEKL. This CDR3 region has 16 residues. Losses at the gene ends were 6 bases for V and 5 bases for J; bases not matched to a gene: 12. This clone showed up just once. Donors likely had unrecorded immune exposures despite being nominally healthy when sampled. This PCR relied on a set of 60 Vbeta primers and 13 Jbeta primers. Clones were sequenced by immunoSEQ multiplex PCR, and TCRdb holds only the in-frame ones, with some missing. This table has 110,000 or so clones, around 77% appearing once.

This TCR was recovered from a man between 18 and 29 years old in good health and CMV-seropositive. The source material was PBMCs. The chain couples TRBV4-1 to TRBJ2-1; 8 bases fit TRBD2. Here the CDR3 DNA reads TGCGCCAGCAGGGGAGGAGGGACTAGTCCAAACAATGAGCAGTTCTTC. This sequence encodes CASRGGGTSPNNEQFF.